These 2 T cell receptor beta chains were sequenced from one sample in a study of regulatory T cells in long-lasting Graves disease. Through Arm-PCR of CDR3 regions and iRepertoire HTBI primers, TCR beta libraries were built. One entry per CDR3 protein results from TCRdb running MiXCR on the multiplex PCR reads. This sample yields a few hundred thousand distinct CDR3 sequences, of which about 15% are seen a single time; roughly 23% belongs to the top ten. Stated time point: newly diagnosed GD, antithyroid drugs for less than 3 months. Preparation of the TCR library used RNA extracted from PBMCs. In addition, the sample was reused for a study of T cells in Graves' hyperthyroidism and ophthalmopathy.

The sample in question was peripheral blood mononuclear cells (PBMCs), obtained at new diagnosis, from a patient treated with antithyroid drugs. The receptor source for this set is a woman under 30 with Graves disease.

This clonotype was found many times. The chain links TRBV12-3 or TRBV12-4 to TRBJ2-1; the D is unclear. This CDR3 region has 11 residues. Trimming took 5 bases from V and 6 from J, leaving 5 bases between them. The DNA of the CDR3 is TGTGCCAGCAGTCGGCCCAATGAGCAGTTCTTC. Translated: CASSRPNEQFF.

The chain couples TRBV24-1 to TRBJ1-1; D call uncertain. V gave up 3 bases and J gave up 1 base, with 5 bases separating them. Germline-derived CDR1 and CDR2 are KGHDR and SFDVKD. The CDR3 is 13 amino acids. The CDR3 bases are TGTGCCACCAGTGATGGGCCGAACACTGAAGCTTTCTTT. Its protein is CATSDGPNTEAFF.